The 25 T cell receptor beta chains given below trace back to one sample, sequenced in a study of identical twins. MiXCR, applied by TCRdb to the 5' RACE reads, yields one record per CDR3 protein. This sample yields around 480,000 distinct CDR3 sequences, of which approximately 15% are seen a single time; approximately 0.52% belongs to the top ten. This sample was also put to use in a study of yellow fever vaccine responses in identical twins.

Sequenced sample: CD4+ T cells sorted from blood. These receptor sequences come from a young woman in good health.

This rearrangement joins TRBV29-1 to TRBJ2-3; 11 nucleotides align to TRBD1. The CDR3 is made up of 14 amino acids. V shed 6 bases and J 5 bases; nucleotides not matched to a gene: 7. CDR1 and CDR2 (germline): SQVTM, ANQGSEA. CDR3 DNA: TGCAGCGTGGACAGGGGGCGAACCGAAGATACGCAGTATTTT. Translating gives CSVDRGRTEDTQYF.

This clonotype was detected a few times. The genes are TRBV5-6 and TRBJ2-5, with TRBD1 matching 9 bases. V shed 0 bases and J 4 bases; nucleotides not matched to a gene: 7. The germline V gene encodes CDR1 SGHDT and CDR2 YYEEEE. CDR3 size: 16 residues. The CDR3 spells CASSLGGQGGGETQYF. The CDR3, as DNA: TGTGCCAGCAGCTTGGGGGGACAGGGAGGAGGAGAGACCCAGTACTTC.

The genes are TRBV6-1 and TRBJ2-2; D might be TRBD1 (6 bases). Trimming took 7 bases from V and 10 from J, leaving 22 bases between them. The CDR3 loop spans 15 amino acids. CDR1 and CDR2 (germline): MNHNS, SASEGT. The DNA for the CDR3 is TGTGCCAGCACGCTGGGACATCCCTTACTATCGGAGCTGTTTTTT. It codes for CASTLGHPLLSELFF.

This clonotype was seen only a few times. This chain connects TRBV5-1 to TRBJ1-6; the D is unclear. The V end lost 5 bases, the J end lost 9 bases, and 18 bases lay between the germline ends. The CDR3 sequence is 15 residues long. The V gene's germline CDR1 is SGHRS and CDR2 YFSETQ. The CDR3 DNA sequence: TGCGCCAGCAGTCTCAATCCCGACATCAGTTCACCCCTCCACTTT. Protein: CASSLNPDISSPLHF.

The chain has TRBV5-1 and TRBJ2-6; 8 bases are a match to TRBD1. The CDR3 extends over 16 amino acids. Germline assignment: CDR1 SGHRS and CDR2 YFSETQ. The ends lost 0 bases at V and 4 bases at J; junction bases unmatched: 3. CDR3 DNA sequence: TGCGCCAGCAGCTTGGACAGGGGGACCGGGGCCAACGTCCTGACTTTC. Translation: CASSLDRGTGANVLTF.

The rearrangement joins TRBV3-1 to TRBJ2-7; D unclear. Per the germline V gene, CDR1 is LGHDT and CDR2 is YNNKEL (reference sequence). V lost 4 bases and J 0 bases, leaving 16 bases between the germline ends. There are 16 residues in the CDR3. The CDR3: CASSRQPPGDSYEQYF. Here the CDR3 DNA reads TGTGCCAGCAGCCGCCAACCCCCCGGCGACTCCTACGAGCAGTACTTC.

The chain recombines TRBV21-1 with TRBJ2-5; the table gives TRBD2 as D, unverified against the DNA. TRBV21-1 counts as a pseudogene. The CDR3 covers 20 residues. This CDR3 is CASSKVRSLAGGIEIETQYF. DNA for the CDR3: TGTGCCAGCAGCAAAGTGCGTAGCCTAGCGGGGGGGATAGAAATAGAGACCCAGTACTTC.

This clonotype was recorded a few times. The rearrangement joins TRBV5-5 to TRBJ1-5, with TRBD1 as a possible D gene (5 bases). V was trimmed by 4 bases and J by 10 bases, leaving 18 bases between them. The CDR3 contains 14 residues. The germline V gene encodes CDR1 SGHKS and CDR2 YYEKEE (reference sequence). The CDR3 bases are TGTGCCAGCAGCCTTTCCCTGGGGGTCAGCCCCCAGCATTTT. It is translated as CASSLSLGVSPQHF.

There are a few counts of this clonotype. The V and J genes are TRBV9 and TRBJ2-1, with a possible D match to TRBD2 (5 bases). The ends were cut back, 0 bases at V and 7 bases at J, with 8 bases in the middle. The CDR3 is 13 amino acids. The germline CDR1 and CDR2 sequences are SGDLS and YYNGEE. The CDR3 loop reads CASSVAERNEQFF. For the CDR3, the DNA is TGTGCCAGCAGCGTAGCAGAGCGGAATGAGCAGTTCTTC.

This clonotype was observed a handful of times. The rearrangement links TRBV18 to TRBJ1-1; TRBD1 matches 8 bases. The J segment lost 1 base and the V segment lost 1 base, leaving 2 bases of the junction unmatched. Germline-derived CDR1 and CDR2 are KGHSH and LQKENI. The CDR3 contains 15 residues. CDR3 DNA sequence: TGTGCCAGCTCACCACGAGGGACAGGGAACACTGAAGCTTTCTTT. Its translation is CASSPRGTGNTEAFF.

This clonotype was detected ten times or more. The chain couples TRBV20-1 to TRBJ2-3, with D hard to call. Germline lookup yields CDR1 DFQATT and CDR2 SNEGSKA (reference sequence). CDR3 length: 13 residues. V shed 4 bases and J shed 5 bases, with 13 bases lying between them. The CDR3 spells CSAIPPVEDTQYF. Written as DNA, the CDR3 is TGCAGTGCTATTCCCCCGGTGGAAGATACGCAGTATTTT.

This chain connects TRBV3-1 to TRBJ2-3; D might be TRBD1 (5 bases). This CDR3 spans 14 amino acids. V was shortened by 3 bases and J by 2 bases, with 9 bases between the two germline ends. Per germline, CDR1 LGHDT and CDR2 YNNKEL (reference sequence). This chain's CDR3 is CASSHRDPTDTQYF. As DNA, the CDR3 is TGTGCCAGCAGCCACAGGGATCCCACAGATACGCAGTATTTT.

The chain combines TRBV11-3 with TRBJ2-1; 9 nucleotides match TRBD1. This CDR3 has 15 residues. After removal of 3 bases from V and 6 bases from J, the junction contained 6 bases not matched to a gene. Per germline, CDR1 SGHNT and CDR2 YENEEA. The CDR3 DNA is TGTGCCAGCAGCTTCGGGGACAGGGCCATCAATGAGCAGTTCTTC. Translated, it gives CASSFGDRAINEQFF.

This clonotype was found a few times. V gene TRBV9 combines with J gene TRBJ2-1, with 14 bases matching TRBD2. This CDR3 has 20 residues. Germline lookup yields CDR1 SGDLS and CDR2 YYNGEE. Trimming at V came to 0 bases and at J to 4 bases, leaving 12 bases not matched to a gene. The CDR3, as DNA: TGTGCCAGCAGCGTAGGGGGGCCGGGACTAGCGGGAGCAAGGTACAATGAGCAGTTCTTC. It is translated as CASSVGGPGLAGARYNEQFF. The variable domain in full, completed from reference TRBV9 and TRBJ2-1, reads DSGVTQTPKHLITATGQRVTLRCSPRSGDLSVYWYQQSLDQGLQFLIQYYNGEERAKGNILERFSAQQFPDLHSELNLSSLELGDSALYFCASSVGGPGLAGARYNEQFFGPGTRLTVL.

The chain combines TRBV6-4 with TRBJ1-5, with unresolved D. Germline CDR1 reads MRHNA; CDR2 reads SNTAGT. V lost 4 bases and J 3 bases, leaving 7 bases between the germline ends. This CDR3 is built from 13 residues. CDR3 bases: TGTGCCAGCAGTGGGGAGCACAATCAGCCCCAGCATTTT. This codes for CASSGEHNQPQHF.

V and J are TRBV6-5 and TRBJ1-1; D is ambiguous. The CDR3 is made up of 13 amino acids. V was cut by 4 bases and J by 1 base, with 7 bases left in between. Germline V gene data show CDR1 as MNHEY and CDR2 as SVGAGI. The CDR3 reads CASSSAGNTEAFF. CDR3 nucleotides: TGTGCCAGCAGTTCGGCGGGGAACACTGAAGCTTTCTTT.

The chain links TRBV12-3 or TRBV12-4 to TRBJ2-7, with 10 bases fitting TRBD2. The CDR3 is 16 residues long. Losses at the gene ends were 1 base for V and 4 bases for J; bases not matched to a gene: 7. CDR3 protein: CASSLESWTSGYEQYF. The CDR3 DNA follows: TGTGCCAGCAGTTTAGAGTCCTGGACTAGCGGTTACGAGCAGTACTTC.

CDR3 amino acids: CAWTVRGRRDNQPQHF. CDR3 sequence (DNA): TGTGCCTGGACTGTCCGCGGAAGGAGGGACAATCAGCCCCAGCATTTT. The rearrangement joins TRBV30 to TRBJ1-5; D remains unclear. Germline V gives CDR1 GTSNPN, CDR2 SVGIG (reference sequence). The CDR3 runs 16 residues. V gave up 4 bases and J gave up 3 bases, with 19 bases separating them.

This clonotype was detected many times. The CDR3 loop is CASRQGNSNQPQHF. The CDR3 nucleotides read TGTGCCAGCCGGCAGGGGAATAGCAATCAGCCCCAGCATTTT. The chain employs TRBV28 and TRBJ1-5, with D perhaps TRBD1 (6 bases). Trimming left V 8 bases short and J 0 bases short, with 11 bases between. The CDR3 has 14 amino acids. From germline, CDR1 is MDHEN and CDR2 SYDVKM. Using reference TRBV28 and TRBJ1-5 for the parts outside the CDR3, the full variable domain is DVKVTQSSRYLVKRTGEKVFLECVQDMDHENMFWYRQDPGLGLRLIYFSYDVKMKEKGDIPEGYSVSREKKERFSLILESASTNQTSMYLCASRQGNSNQPQHFGDGTRLSIL.

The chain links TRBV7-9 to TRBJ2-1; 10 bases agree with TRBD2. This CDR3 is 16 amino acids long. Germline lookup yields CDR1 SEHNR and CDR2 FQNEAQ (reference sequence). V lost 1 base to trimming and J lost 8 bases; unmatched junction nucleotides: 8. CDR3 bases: TGTGCCAGCAGCTTAGAGCCGGGACTAGCGAGCGATGAGCAGTTCTTC. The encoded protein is CASSLEPGLASDEQFF.

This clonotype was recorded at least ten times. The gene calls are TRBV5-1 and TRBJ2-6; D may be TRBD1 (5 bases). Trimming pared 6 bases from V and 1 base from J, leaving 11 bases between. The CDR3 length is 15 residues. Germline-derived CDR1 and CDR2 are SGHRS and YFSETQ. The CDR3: CASTLQGSGANVLTF. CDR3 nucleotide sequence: TGCGCCAGCACCCTCCAGGGATCTGGGGCCAACGTCCTGACTTTC.

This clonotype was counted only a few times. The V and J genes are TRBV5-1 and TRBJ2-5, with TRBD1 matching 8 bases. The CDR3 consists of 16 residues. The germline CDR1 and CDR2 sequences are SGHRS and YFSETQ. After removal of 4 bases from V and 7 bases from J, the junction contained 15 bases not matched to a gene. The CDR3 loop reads CASSLQGTGQGGTQYF. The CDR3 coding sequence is TGCGCCAGCAGCCTCCAGGGGACAGGCCAAGGGGGGACCCAGTACTTC.

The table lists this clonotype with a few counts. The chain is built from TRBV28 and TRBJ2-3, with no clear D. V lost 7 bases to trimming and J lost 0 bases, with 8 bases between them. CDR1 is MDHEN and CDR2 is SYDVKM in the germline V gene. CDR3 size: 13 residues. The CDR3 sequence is CASTTVSTDTQYF. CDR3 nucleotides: TGTGCCAGCACTACAGTGAGCACAGATACGCAGTATTTT.

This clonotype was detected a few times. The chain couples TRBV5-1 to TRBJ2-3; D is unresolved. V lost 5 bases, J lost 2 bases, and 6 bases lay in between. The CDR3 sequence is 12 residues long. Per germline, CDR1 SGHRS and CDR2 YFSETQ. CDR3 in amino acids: CASRSYTDTQYF. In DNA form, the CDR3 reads TGCGCCAGCAGATCGTACACAGATACGCAGTATTTT.

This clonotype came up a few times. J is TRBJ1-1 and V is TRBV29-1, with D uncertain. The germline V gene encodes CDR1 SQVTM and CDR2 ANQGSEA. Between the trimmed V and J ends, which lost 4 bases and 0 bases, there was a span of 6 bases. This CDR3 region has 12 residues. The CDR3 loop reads CSVANLNTEAFF. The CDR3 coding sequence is TGCAGCGTTGCAAATCTGAACACTGAAGCTTTCTTT.